This TCR beta chain came from a study of blood T cells in healthy people across ages. A second PCR, run for about 6 to 12 cycles, used a sample-barcoded 5' primer plus a J-beta primer mix. Every cDNA molecule carried a tag from a template-switch adaptor bearing 12 random nucleotides. MiXCR, applied by TCRdb to the 5' RACE reads, yields one record per CDR3 protein. Here the sample spans over a million distinct CDR3 sequences, about 23% being singletons. The sample was also reused in another study, on T cells of mothers and their children.

The sample taken for sequencing was blood. This clonotype was sampled from a girl aged 2 to 9 in good health.

In nucleotides, the CDR3 is TGTGCCAGCACGGGTTTCACCGGGGAGCTGTTTTTT. It yields the protein CASTGFTGELFF. The chain uses TRBV4-2 and TRBJ2-2, with no clear D. V gave up 7 bases and J gave up 4 bases, with 7 bases separating them. The CDR3 runs to 12 residues. The germline V gene has CDR1 LGHNA and CDR2 YNFKEQ.